The present TCR beta chain was sequenced within a study of shared clonotypes between healthy human individuals. The overall study: For every donor, three CD4 naive, three CD4 memory, two CD8 naive and one CD8 memory plates were used.

This table comes from immunoSEQ multiplex PCR, and its TCRdb copy is limited to in-frame clones, with some not included. The sample includes 1.4 million or so clones, just under 99% of them seen just once. Study-wide points: Lower generation probabilities were found for non-shared clonotypes than for those shared by all four donors.

CDR3 length: 14 residues. From germline, CDR1 is MRHNA and CDR2 SNTAGT. Trimming removed 3 bases at V and 4 bases at J, with 12 bases between. This clone was observed once. What it binds is not known. Every donor was a Caucasian adult from Nashville, Tennessee. This chain uses TRBV6-4 with TRBJ1-2; maybe TRBD1 (6 bases). The TCR sequence derives from a man aged 30 to 45 in good health. Source material: naive CD4+ T cells sorted from blood. Subset described: CD45RA+ positively selected. The CDR3 nucleotides are TGTGCCAGCAGTGAGGACAGTAGGGGCTATGGCTACACCTTC. It codes for CASSEDSRGYGYTF.